This T cell receptor (beta chain) was retrieved from a study of T cells after yellow fever vaccination. This clonotype showed up just a few times. TCRdb re-called the 5' RACE reads with MiXCR, one entry per CDR3 protein. The sample has nearly 550,000 distinct CDR3 sequences, 19% seen once. Sequences were derived from PBMCs, sampled 15 days after the yellow fever booster vaccination. This receptor was identified in a young man who received the YFV17D yellow fever vaccine.

CDR3 loop: CASSSRRSSYEQYF. The DNA of the CDR3 is TGTGCCAGCAGCTCGCGGAGAAGCTCCTACGAGCAGTACTTC. This chain joins TRBV7-9 and TRBJ2-7, with no clear D. The CDR3 spans 14 residues. Germline V gives CDR1 SEHNR, CDR2 FQNEAQ (reference sequence). V was shortened by 4 bases and J by 0 bases, with 10 bases between the two germline ends.